This T cell receptor beta chain came from a study of T cells in Graves' hyperthyroidism and ophthalmopathy. Broader study findings: Using 13 V-J features, a model discriminated ophthalmopathy from stable hyperthyroidism. Most thyroid clonotypes expanded above 0.001 were also detected in blood.

Diagnostic decisions used clinical symptoms, serum thyroxine and TRAb, thyroid ultrasound and orbital computed tomography. Approximately 10 ml of fresh peripheral blood supplied the PBMCs. The table lists this clonotype with many counts. Its target is unknown. Trimming cost V 7 bases and J 8 bases, with 15 bases left between them. The CDR3 contains 13 residues. CDR1 is LGHDT and CDR2 is YNNKEL in the germline V gene (reference sequence). What was amplified from RNA transcripts were TCR beta CDR3 regions. The study used the HTBI primer set for a first-round RT-PCR of the TCR CDR3. One entry per CDR3 protein, called by TCRdb with MiXCR from the multiplex PCR reads. Here the sample spans around 600,000 distinct CDR3 sequences, 12% to 15% being singletons.

The J gene is TRBJ2-1, the V gene TRBV3-1; perhaps TRBD1 as D (6 bases). This receptor was obtained from a woman younger than 35 with Graves' ophthalmopathy. What was sequenced was blood. The CDR3 DNA reads TGTGCCAGCACAGCAGGGGACGGGGATGAGCAGTTCTTC. This gives the protein CASTAGDGDEQFF.